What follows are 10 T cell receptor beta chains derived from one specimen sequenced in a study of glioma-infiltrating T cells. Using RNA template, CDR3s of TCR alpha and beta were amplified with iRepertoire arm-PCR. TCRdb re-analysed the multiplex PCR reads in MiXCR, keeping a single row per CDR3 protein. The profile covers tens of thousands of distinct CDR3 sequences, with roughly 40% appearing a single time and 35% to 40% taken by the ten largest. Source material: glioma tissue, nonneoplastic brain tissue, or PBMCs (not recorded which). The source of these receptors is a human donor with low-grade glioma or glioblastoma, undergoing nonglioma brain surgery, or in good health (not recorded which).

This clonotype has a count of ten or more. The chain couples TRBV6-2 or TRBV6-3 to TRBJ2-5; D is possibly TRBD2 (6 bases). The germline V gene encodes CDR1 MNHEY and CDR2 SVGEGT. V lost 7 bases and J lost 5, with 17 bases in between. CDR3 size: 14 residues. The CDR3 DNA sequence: TGTGCCAGCATACGAAGTTCCGGGGGTGAGACCCAGTACTTC. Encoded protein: CASIRSSGGETQYF.

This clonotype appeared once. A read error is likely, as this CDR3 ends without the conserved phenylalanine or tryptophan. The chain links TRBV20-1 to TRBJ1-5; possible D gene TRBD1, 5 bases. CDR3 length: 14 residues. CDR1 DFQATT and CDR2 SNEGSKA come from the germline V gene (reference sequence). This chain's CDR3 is CSASPGHSNQPQHL. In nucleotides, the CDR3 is TGTAGTGCTAGCCCAGGGCATAGCAATCAGCCCCAGCATCTT.

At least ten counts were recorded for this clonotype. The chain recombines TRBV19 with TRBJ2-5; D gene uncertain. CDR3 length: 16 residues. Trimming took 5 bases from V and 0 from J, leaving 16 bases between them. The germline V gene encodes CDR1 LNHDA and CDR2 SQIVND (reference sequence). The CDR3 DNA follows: TGTGCCAGTAGTGGTCAGTTTGGACGGAACCAAGAGACCCAGTACTTC. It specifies CASSGQFGRNQETQYF.

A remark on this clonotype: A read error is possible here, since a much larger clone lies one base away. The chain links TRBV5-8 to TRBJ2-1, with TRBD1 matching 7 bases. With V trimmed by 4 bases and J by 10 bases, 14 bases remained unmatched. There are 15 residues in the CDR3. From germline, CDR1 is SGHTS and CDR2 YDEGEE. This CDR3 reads CASSAGQEPSYEQFF. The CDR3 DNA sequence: TGTGCCAGCAGCGCCGGACAGGAACCCTCCTACGAGCAGTTCTTC.

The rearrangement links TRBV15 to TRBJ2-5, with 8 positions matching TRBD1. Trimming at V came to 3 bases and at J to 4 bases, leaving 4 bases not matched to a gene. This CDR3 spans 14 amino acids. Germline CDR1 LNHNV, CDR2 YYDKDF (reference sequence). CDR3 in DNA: TGTGCCACCAGCAGGACAGGGGACCGAGAGACCCAGTACTTC. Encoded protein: CATSRTGDRETQYF.

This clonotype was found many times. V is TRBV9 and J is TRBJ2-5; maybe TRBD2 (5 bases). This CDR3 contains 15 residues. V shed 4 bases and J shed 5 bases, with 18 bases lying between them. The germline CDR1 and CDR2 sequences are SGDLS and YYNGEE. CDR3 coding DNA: TGTGCCAGCAGCAGGGCGGGTACTCCCGGGGAGACCCAGTACTTC. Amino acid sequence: CASSRAGTPGETQYF.

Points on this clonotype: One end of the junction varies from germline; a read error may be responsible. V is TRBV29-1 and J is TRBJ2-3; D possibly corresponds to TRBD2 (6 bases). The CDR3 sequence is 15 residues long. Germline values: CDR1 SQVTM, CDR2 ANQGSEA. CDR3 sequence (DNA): TGCAGCATTGAAGATCGACAGCGGGGCACAGATACGCAGTATTTT. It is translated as CSIEDRQRGTDTQYF.

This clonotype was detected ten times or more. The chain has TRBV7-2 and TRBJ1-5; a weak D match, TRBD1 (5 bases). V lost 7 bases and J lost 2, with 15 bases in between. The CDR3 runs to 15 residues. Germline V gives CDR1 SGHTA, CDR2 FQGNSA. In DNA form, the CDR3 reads TGTGCCAGCAACCAGGGAGGAAGAGGCAATCAGCCCCAGCATTTT. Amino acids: CASNQGGRGNQPQHF.

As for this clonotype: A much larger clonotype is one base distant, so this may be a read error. The CDR3 nucleotides are TGTGCCAGATCACCAACAGGCCAAGAGACCCAGTACTTC. It specifies CARSPTGQETQYF. The chain recombines TRBV6-1 with TRBJ2-5, with a weak D call TRBD1 (5 bases). Trimming removed 9 bases at V and 1 base at J, with 12 bases between. This CDR3 spans 13 amino acids. Looked up from germline, CDR1 is MNHNS and CDR2 is SASEGT.

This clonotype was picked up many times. The CDR3 sequence is CASSFTNENIQYF. CDR3 in DNA: TGTGCCAGCAGTTTTACTAATGAAAACATTCAGTACTTC. The chain links TRBV2 to TRBJ2-4; no firm D call. The ends were cut back, 5 bases at V and 5 bases at J, with 10 bases in the middle. Germline V CDR1 and CDR2: SNHLY, FYNNEI. The length of the CDR3 is 13 residues.